The 8 T cell receptor beta chains presented below share a single source sample, sequenced in a study of lymphopenia after photon versus proton radiotherapy. Libraries were prepared by immunoSEQ multiplex PCR; TCRdb keeps only in-frame clonotypes and omits some of them. The table includes approximately 150,000 clones, approximately 90% detected once. Sample: peripheral blood, taken from a patient treated with photon-based radiotherapy. These receptors all come from a man aged 45-65 years with gastric cancer.

V is TRBV7-2 and J is TRBJ2-3, with 14 bases aligning to TRBD2. V lost 5 bases and J lost 1; bases outside the gene matches: 8. There are 18 residues in the CDR3. The germline gives CDR1 SGHTA, CDR2 FQGNSA. CDR3 sequence (DNA): TGTGCCAGCAGCCCACGGGGACTAGCGGGAGTGGGCACAGATACGCAGTATTTT. Translating it yields CASSPRGLAGVGTDTQYF. Using reference TRBV7-2 and TRBJ2-3 for the parts outside the CDR3, the full variable domain is GAGVSQSPSNKVTEKGKDVELRCDPISGHTALYWYRQSLGQGLEFLIYFQGNSAPDKSGLPSDRFSAERTGGSVSTLTIQRTQQEDSAVYLCASSPRGLAGVGTDTQYFGPGTRLTVL.

The chain uses TRBV7-2 and TRBJ1-1; D remains unclear. V lost 4 bases and J 4 bases, leaving 13 bases between the germline ends. The CDR3 spans 14 residues. Germline CDR1 is SGHTA and CDR2 is FQGNSA. The CDR3 region is CASSSSIVVTEAFF. CDR3 bases: TGTGCCAGCAGCTCCTCCATCGTAGTCACTGAAGCTTTCTTT. Full variable domain (missing parts from reference TRBV7-2 and TRBJ1-1): GAGVSQSPSNKVTEKGKDVELRCDPISGHTALYWYRQSLGQGLEFLIYFQGNSAPDKSGLPSDRFSAERTGGSVSTLTIQRTQQEDSAVYLCASSSSIVVTEAFFGQGTRLTVV.

Here the CDR3 reads CASSLGGVFYEQYF. The CDR3 DNA reads as TGTGCCAGCAGCTTAGGGGGCGTATTCTACGAGCAGTACTTC. The V gene is TRBV7-2, the J gene TRBJ2-7, with a possible D match to TRBD1 (5 bases). Germline V gene sequence: CDR1 SGHTA, CDR2 FQGNSA. V was pared by 1 base and J by 3 bases, with 10 bases between. CDR3 length: 14 residues.

The chain employs TRBV25-1 and TRBJ1-6; perhaps TRBD1 as D (5 bases). There are 15 residues in the CDR3. Trimming took off 7 bases at V and 5 bases at J, with 15 bases between the two ends. Germline V gives CDR1 MGHDK, CDR2 SYGVNS. The DNA for the CDR3 is TGTGCCAGCACAACCGGGACGGCAGATAATTCACCCCTCCACTTT. This encodes CASTTGTADNSPLHF.

The V call is TRBV5-1, the J call TRBJ2-2; D gene ambiguous. Between the trimmed V and J ends, which lost 3 bases and 6 bases, there was a span of 12 bases. Per the germline V gene, CDR1 is SGHRS and CDR2 is YFSETQ. CDR3 length: 14 residues. The CDR3: CASSSTTIAGELFF. In DNA, the CDR3 is TGCGCCAGCAGCTCCACTACTATTGCCGGGGAGCTGTTTTTT.

This clone was detected only once. The chain links TRBV11-2 to TRBJ2-5, with 13 bases that match TRBD2. Germline V gives CDR1 SGHAT, CDR2 FQNNGV. The CDR3 spans 17 residues. V was pared by 4 bases and J by 5 bases, with 10 bases of the junction left unmatched. The CDR3, as DNA: TGTGCCAGCAGCTACTCCGGGACTAGCGGGATTTGGGAGACCCAGTACTTC. Amino acids: CASSYSGTSGIWETQYF. Supplemented by reference TRBV11-2 and TRBJ2-5, the full variable domain reads EAGVAQSPRYKIIEKRQSVAFWCNPISGHATLYWYQQILGQGPKLLIQFQNNGVVDDSQLPKDRFSAERLKGVDSTLKIQPAKLEDSAVYLCASSYSGTSGIWETQYFGPGTRLLVL.

The chain joins TRBV5-4 to TRBJ2-1; D gene unclear. Germline V lookup: CDR1 SGHNT, CDR2 YYREEE (reference sequence). The CDR3 length is 12 residues. The ends were cut back, 0 bases at V and 6 bases at J, with 4 bases in the middle. CDR3 DNA sequence: TGTGCCAGCAGCTTGGTGAGCAATGAGCAGTTCTTC. Its translation is CASSLVSNEQFF.

Only a few counts were recorded for this clone. The chain combines TRBV6-5 with TRBJ1-2; possible D gene TRBD1, 5 bases. Germline CDR1 is MNHEY and CDR2 is SVGAGI. The CDR3 has 11 residues. Deletions cut 11 bases from V and 5 bases from J, with 12 bases between. This CDR3 reads CAAGSEYGYTF. The CDR3 DNA reads TGTGCCGCAGGGTCAGAATATGGCTACACCTTC.